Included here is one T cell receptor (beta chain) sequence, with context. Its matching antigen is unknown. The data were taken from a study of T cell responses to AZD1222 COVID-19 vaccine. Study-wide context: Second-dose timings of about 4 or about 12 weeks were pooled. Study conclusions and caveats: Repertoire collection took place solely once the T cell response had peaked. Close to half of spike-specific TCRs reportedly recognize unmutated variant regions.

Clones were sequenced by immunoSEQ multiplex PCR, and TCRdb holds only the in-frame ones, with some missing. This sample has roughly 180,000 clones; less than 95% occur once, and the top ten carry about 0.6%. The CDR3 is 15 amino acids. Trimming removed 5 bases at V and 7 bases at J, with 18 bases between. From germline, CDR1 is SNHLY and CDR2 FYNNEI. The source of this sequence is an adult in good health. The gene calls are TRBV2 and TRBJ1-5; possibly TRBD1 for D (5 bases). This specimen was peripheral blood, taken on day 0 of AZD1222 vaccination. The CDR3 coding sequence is TGTGCCAGCAGTCGAGGTGGGGAAGGGGCACAGCCCCAGCATTTT. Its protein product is CASSRGGEGAQPQHF.